The 18 T cell receptor beta chains given below trace back to one sample, sequenced in a study of shared clonotypes between healthy human individuals. Repertoires were generated with immunoSEQ multiplex PCR, while TCRdb's copy carries only in-frame clones and drops some. The sample consists of around 510,000 clones, roughly four fifths of them appearing once. Sequenced sample: PBMCs. These receptors were obtained from a woman aged 40 to 50 in good health. Some clones in this sample may be carry-over from other donors' samples.

In its sample, this clone was seen many times. The rearrangement links TRBV2 to TRBJ2-5; D not resolved. The CDR3 runs to 15 residues. Germline V gene data show CDR1 as SNHLY and CDR2 as FYNNEI. V dropped 3 bases and J dropped 0 bases, with 11 bases sitting between them. As DNA, the CDR3 is TGTGCCAGCAGTGAGACCAATATAGACCAAGAGACCCAGTACTTC. Translation gives CASSETNIDQETQYF. Full variable domain (missing parts from reference TRBV2 and TRBJ2-5): EPEVTQTPSHQVTQMGQEVILRCVPISNHLYFYWYRQILGQKVEFLVSFYNNEISEKSEIFDDQFSVERPDGSNFTLKIRSTKLEDSAMYFCASSETNIDQETQYFGPGTRLLVL.

The rearrangement joins TRBV7-9 to TRBJ2-1; 12 bases agree with TRBD1. The ends lost 6 bases at V and 8 bases at J; junction bases unmatched: 8. The CDR3 contains 15 residues. Per germline, CDR1 SEHNR and CDR2 FQNEAQ (reference sequence). The CDR3 nucleotides read TGTGCCAGCAGTCGGGGACAGGGGGCGAAGGATGAGCAGTTCTTC. It translates to CASSRGQGAKDEQFF.

This clone was seen a single time. The chain combines TRBV11-2 with TRBJ2-3, with D hard to call. Germline V CDR1 and CDR2: SGHAT, FQNNGV. CDR3 size: 16 residues. V lost 2 bases, J lost 0 bases, and 12 bases lay in between. The CDR3 DNA reads TGTGCCAGCAGCTTAAATTCGGCAGATAGCACAGATACGCAGTATTTT. As protein: CASSLNSADSTDTQYF.

This clone was detected once. The rearrangement joins TRBV28 to TRBJ1-2, with a possible D match to TRBD1 (5 bases). Germline V gene sequence: CDR1 MDHEN, CDR2 SYDVKM. This CDR3 has 14 amino acids. Trimming pared 7 bases from V and 3 bases from J, leaving 15 bases between. CDR3 sequence reads: CASTPPGADYGYTF. CDR3 DNA sequence: TGTGCCAGCACCCCGCCTGGGGCCGACTATGGCTACACCTTC.

Notes on this clone: A far larger clone is a single base away, which makes a read error likely. Other DNA sequences within the sample encode an identical CDR3. This chain links TRBV29-1 with TRBJ1-2; D gene unclear. Germline loops: CDR1 SQVTM, CDR2 ANQGSEA. This CDR3 comprises 11 residues. This CDR3 is CSESSNYGYTF. CDR3 in DNA: TGCAGCGAGTCCTCAAACTACGGCTACACCTTC.

The chain is built from TRBV19 and TRBJ1-2; no firm D call. The germline V gene has CDR1 LNHDA and CDR2 SQIVND (reference sequence). This CDR3 is 11 amino acids long. V lost 9 bases, J lost 4 bases, and 9 bases lay in between. CDR3 in DNA: TGTGCCAGCGACGGCTTCTATGGCTACACCTTC. It yields the protein CASDGFYGYTF.

The genes are TRBV7-8 and TRBJ1-4, with no clear D. V was shortened by 5 bases and J by 1 base, with 11 bases between the two germline ends. This CDR3 contains 15 residues. Germline lookup yields CDR1 SGHVS and CDR2 FQNEAQ. CDR3 bases: TGTGCCAGCAGCAGCCGACGGATAACTAATGAAAAACTGTTTTTT. As protein: CASSSRRITNEKLFF.

The CDR3 region is CATSGNYEQYF. The CDR3, as DNA: TGTGCCACCAGCGGGAACTACGAGCAGTACTTC. The chain combines TRBV10-3 with TRBJ2-7; 7 bases fit TRBD2. The CDR3 totals 11 residues. Germline assignment: CDR1 ENHRY and CDR2 SYGVKD. Unmatched junction bases numbered 3, after V lost 10 bases and J lost 3 bases.

The chain has TRBV2 and TRBJ2-1; TRBD1 is a possible D gene (5 bases). This CDR3 has 12 amino acids. V was shortened by 9 bases and J by 9 bases, with 15 bases between the two germline ends. Germline V gene data show CDR1 as SNHLY and CDR2 as FYNNEI. The CDR3 bases are TGTGCCAGGAGAACCAGGGTCGGTGAGCAGTTCTTC. Encoded protein: CARRTRVGEQFF.

A remark on this clone: One junction end does not reproduce the germline sequence, and a read error may be involved. This chain uses TRBV11-3 with TRBJ1-1; no clear D gene. The CDR3 is 14 amino acids. CDR1 and CDR2 (germline): SGHNT, YENEEA. CDR3 DNA: TGTGCCAGCGGCTTTTCCGGGATGAACACTGAGGCTTTCTTT. Its protein is CASGFSGMNTEAFF.

The chain is built from TRBV11-2 and TRBJ2-7, with TRBD1 as a possible D gene (5 bases). The germline V gene has CDR1 SGHAT and CDR2 FQNNGV. V lost 0 bases and J lost 2, with 11 bases in between. The length of the CDR3 is 15 residues. CDR3 amino acids: CASSLDQGRAYEQYF. The CDR3 DNA follows: TGTGCCAGCAGCTTAGATCAAGGCAGGGCCTACGAGCAGTACTTC.

The genes are TRBV28 and TRBJ1-2, with a weak D call TRBD1 (6 bases). Germline CDR1 reads MDHEN; CDR2 reads SYDVKM. The CDR3 has 12 amino acids. This CDR3 is CSTQGVSYGYTF. CDR3 in DNA: TGTTCTACACAGGGAGTATCTTATGGCTACACCTTC.

V gene TRBV6-5 combines with J gene TRBJ1-1; 9 bases are a match to TRBD1. This CDR3 contains 15 residues. Per germline, CDR1 MNHEY and CDR2 SVGAGI. Unmatched junction bases numbered 6, after V lost 6 bases and J lost 1 base. In DNA form, the CDR3 reads TGTGCCAGCAGAGGGACAGGGTGGGAGAACACTGAAGCTTTCTTT. Its translation is CASRGTGWENTEAFF.

The CDR3 DNA follows: TGTGCCAGCAGTGAAAGTCACACCCTTAACTATGGCTACACCTTC. The encoded protein is CASSESHTLNYGYTF. The chain recombines TRBV6-1 with TRBJ1-2; D gene unclear. Germline-derived CDR1 and CDR2 are MNHNS and SASEGT. The germline V and J ends were trimmed by 2 bases and 1 base, with 11 bases remaining between them. The CDR3 contains 15 residues.

This clone was seen a handful of times. This rearrangement joins TRBV30 to TRBJ2-7; the D gene is possibly TRBD1 (6 bases). This CDR3 spans 11 amino acids. With 1 base removed from V and 5 bases from J, the gap between germline ends came to 6 bases. Per the germline V gene, CDR1 is GTSNPN and CDR2 is SVGIG (reference sequence). Written as DNA, the CDR3 is TGTGCCTGGAGTGACAGGGACGAGCAGTACTTC. This translates into CAWSDRDEQYF.

This clone was counted once. This chain links TRBV6-4 with TRBJ2-3; D tentatively fits TRBD1 or TRBD2 (5 bases each). CDR1 and CDR2 (germline): MRHNA, SNTAGT. This CDR3 is 16 amino acids long. Trimming stripped 7 bases from V and 0 bases from J, with 17 bases between. CDR3 nucleotides: TGTGCCAGCAACCTAGGGACGGAAACTAGCACAGATACGCAGTATTTT. Amino acids: CASNLGTETSTDTQYF.

This clone was observed a single time. CDR3 protein: CASSWTSGRRDTQYF. Here the CDR3 DNA reads TGTGCCAGCAGTTGGACTAGCGGTAGGCGAGATACGCAGTATTTT. V and J are TRBV2 and TRBJ2-3, with TRBD2 matching 10 bases. J gave up 5 bases and V 5 bases, and 7 bases lay outside the gene matches. Germline V lookup: CDR1 SNHLY, CDR2 FYNNEI. The CDR3 runs 15 residues. Looking up the rest from reference TRBV2 and TRBJ2-3 gives the full variable domain: EPEVTQTPSHQVTQMGQEVILRCVPISNHLYFYWYRQILGQKVEFLVSFYNNEISEKSEIFDDQFSVERPDGSNFTLKIRSTKLEDSAMYFCASSWTSGRRDTQYFGPGTRLTVL.

In DNA form, the CDR3 reads TGTGCCAGCAGTCCAGGGAGCGGCCGGGAGCTGTTTTTT. Amino acids: CASSPGSGRELFF. The chain joins TRBV2 to TRBJ2-2; TRBD1 or TRBD2 may be the D gene (5 bases each). Germline values: CDR1 SNHLY, CDR2 FYNNEI. V was shortened by 5 bases and J by 9 bases, with 13 bases between the two germline ends. The CDR3 spans 13 residues.